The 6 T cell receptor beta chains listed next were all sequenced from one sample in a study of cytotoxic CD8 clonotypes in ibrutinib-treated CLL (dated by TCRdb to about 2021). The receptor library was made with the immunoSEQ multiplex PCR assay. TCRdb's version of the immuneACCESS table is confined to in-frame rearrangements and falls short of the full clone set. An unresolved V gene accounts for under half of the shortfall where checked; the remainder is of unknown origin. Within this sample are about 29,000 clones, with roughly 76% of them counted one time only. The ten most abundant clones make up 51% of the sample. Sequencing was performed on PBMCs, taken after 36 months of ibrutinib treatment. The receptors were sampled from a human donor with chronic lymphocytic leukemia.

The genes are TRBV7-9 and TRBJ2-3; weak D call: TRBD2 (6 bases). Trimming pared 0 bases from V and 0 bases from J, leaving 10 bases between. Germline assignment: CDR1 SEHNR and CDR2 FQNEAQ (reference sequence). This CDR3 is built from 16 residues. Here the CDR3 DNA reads TGTGCCAGCAGCTTAGCCCTAGCGCGAAGCACAGATACGCAGTATTTT. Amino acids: CASSLALARSTDTQYF.

In nucleotides, the CDR3 is TGCGCCAGCAGCCATCGCTTTGGGACTGGTGAAGCTTTCTTT. The encoded protein is CASSHRFGTGEAFF. The chain uses TRBV4-1 and TRBJ1-1, with D perhaps matching TRBD1 (5 bases). The CDR3 runs to 14 residues. V gave up 3 bases and J gave up 7 bases, with 15 bases separating them. Germline values: CDR1 MGHRA, CDR2 YSYEKL.

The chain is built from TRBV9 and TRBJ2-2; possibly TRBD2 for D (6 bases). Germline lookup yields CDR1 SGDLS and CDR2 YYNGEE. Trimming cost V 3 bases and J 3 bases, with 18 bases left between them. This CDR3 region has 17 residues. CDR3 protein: CASSGNRRGEDTGELFF. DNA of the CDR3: TGTGCCAGCAGCGGGAACCGGCGCGGGGAGGACACCGGGGAGCTGTTTTTT.

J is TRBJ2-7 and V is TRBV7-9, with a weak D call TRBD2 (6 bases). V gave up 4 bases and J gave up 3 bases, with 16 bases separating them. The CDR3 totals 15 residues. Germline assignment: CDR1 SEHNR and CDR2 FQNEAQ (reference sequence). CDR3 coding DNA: TGTGCCAGCAGCTCACGGGACTCTCGTTACTACGAGCAGTACTTC. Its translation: CASSSRDSRYYEQYF.

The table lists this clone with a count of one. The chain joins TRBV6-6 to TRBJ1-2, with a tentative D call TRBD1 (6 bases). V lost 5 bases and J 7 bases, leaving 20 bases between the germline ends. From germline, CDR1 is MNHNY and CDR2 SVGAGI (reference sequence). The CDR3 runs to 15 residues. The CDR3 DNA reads TGTGCCAGCAGTCGATCGACAGGCACGGTGTTTGGCTACACCTTC. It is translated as CASSRSTGTVFGYTF.

The CDR3, as DNA: TGTGCCAGCAGCCAAGACCAGAGTGGATATGGCTACACCTTC. Protein sequence: CASSQDQSGYGYTF. The chain links TRBV5-4 to TRBJ1-2; the D is unclear. V lost 4 bases to trimming and J lost 5 bases, with 15 bases between them. Germline loops: CDR1 SGHNT, CDR2 YYREEE (reference sequence). This CDR3 is built from 14 residues.